This T cell receptor beta chain was profiled in a study of cytomegalovirus exposure and HLA in healthy donors (dated by TCRdb to 2016 to 2017). As for the study more broadly: In an earlier analysis of roughly 500 of the donors, 250 to 300 Gb of sequence data and about 110 million unique TCR beta sequences from 180 million or so T cells were reported. Because of strong linkage in the cohort, roughly five DR-DQ haplotypes were treated as single units for association and clustering. In a later genetic analysis, genome-wide SNP genotypes for about three fifths of the roughly 670 donors were used, and that subset was treated as a discovery cohort. Donor age, sex, ethnicity and CMV serostatus were collected together with the repertoire data. Along with the approximately 650-subject first cohort, a separate validation cohort of over a hundred different subjects was used. HLA typing included class I and class II loci at four-digit resolution. Among some 400 genotyped donors of the cohort, an average of approximately 240,000 unique TCR beta nucleotide sequences was sequenced per donor, of which about 18% were non-productive. The study profiled the T cell repertoires of some 610 subjects by immunosequencing and related them to cytomegalovirus serostatus. The number of donors typed differed by locus, with about 629-640 for A, B, C, DRB1 and DQB1, roughly 550 for DQA1, some 570 for DPA1, and some 470 for DPB1. The study was designed to test whether signatures of past pathogen exposure could be identified by cataloging public T cell receptors. The later analysis used no new phenotypic data to find candidate immune exposures, relying instead on TCR beta sequences and their occurrence across donors. Every discovery cohort repertoire had been produced on one sequencing platform. An early release that covered several hundred HLA-typed donors contained 300 to 350 gigabases of sequencing data and about 84 million unique TCR sequences. To study patterns of TCR occurrence, a later analysis re-analyzed previously published TCR beta repertoires from 666 donors and added high-resolution HLA genotyping. To predict cytomegalovirus infection status, the study combined high-throughput TCR immunosequencing, statistical association of individual TCRs with disease status, and machine learning. An earlier analysis of around 580 of the donors used high-throughput TCR beta sequencing to judge whether each TCR beta V gene segment behaved as functional or pseudogenic. Of the roughly 400 genotyped donors, roughly 85% fell in the genetic ancestry cluster associated with self-reported Caucasian donors.

In the case of this clone: Its antigen is still unknown. No base qualities exist here, and no much larger clone lies one base off it.

What the work shows at the level of the full study, not this receptor alone: Most TCR sequences were observed very rarely across donors, whereas some public TCRs were present in many individuals. Immune exposure information for the cohort was limited to CMV serostatus. Correlated functional status among segregating V segments might be attributable to linkage disequilibrium, but an unknown experimental factor could not be ruled out. V-gene and J-gene trimming of TCR beta chains was associated with a missense DCLRE1C variant in a later genetic analysis, and the association was replicated in an independent cohort. A cluster of highly shared sequence variants was judged likely to represent a technical artifact of the sequencing pipeline. In both the original and validation cohorts, the classifier was reported to diagnose cytomegalovirus status with high specificity and sensitivity. In a later analysis, TCR association rates were found to vary across HLA loci, with the most associated TCRs seen for DRB1 alleles and the fewest for HLA-C alleles. Because counts were too low, 15 or so rarely observed V segments, including chromosome 9 orphons, were excluded from the earlier analysis of 587 of the donors. A total of some 180 TCR beta chains were listed by the study as associated with cytomegalovirus. When HLA alleles, especially DR and DQ, strongly co-occurred, attributing TCR associations to individual alleles was difficult. This cohort had only TCR beta chains sequenced, and the lack of alpha or paired-chain data limited which features could be detected. In a later genetic analysis, fewer N-insertions in productive TCRs were reported among donors in an Asian-associated ancestry cluster than the approximately 710-donor mean. In a later analysis, 16,951 TCR beta sequences were associated with specific HLA alleles at a false discovery rate of 0.05. Presence/absence analyses assumed roughly uniform sequencing depth across donors, an assumption that may not hold. In vitro tests confirmed that three of the cytomegalovirus-associated TCR beta chains recognize cytomegalovirus antigens. A further reported finding was that TCR beta sequences accurately predicted the HLA-A and HLA-B alleles for most subjects in the first cohort. Compared with equally common non-associated chains, HLA-associated TCR beta chains in a later analysis were more clonally expanded and had lower generation probabilities. In an earlier analysis of about 600 of the donors, most TCR beta V segments appeared in productive rearrangements about 87% or about 30% of the time, broadly matching IMGT annotations. According to the authors, the approach could potentially be generalized to other disease states and immunological phenotypes. In a later analysis, several top co-occurrence clusters were reported to appear linked to parvovirus B19, influenza, CMV and Epstein-Barr virus. A later analysis found that most CMV-associated TCR beta chains appeared HLA-restricted, with HLA associations seemingly driven largely by CMV exposure. Because HLA typing was missing for some donors at each locus, association tests included only the typed subset. Because the 87-base-pair reads could not distinguish some IMGT-functional V segments, including TRBV6-2 and TRBV6-3, those segments were excluded.

In total, approximately 700 healthy bone marrow donors made up the cohort. Cohort members were all nominally healthy when sampled, although unrecorded immune exposures were likely present. The donor tested CMV seronegative and was one of the 352 seronegative cohort members. A peripheral blood sample was provided by each donor, and peripheral blood mononuclear cells were used for TCR beta sequencing. The Qiagen DNeasy Blood Extraction Kit was used to extract genomic DNA from the blood cell samples. Spanning cysteine to phenylalanine, the CDR3 consists of 15 amino acids. Kept here is only the CDR3 DNA, which spans 45 bases and is read in frame from base 1. Trimming leaves V shorter by 4 bases and J shorter by 7 bases, with the junction holding 9 bases beyond the gene matches. CDR1 and CDR2 are drawn from the germline V gene: SGHTA, FQGNSA. The library was made by the immunoSEQ multiplex PCR assay. For the multiplex PCR, a mixture combining 60 forward primers for TCR Vbeta segments and 13 reverse primers for TCR Jbeta segments was used. The CDR3 region of rearranged TCR beta genes was amplified from genomic DNA by a multiplex PCR assay. The amplified TCR beta libraries were sequenced on the Illumina HiSeq System as 87-base-pair reads. As for how the authors treated the data: In a later analysis, some 80 million unique TCR beta chains were counted across the 500 to 850 repertoires, and around 10 million of these chains were shared by at least two donors. Raw reads were error-corrected and collapsed into unique sequences with a nearest-neighbor algorithm that merged closely related sequences to remove PCR and sequencing errors. V, D and J gene segments were assigned by aligning CDR3 sequences to IMGT reference sequences. For a sequence to be retained, a match of at least six nucleotides to both a V gene segment and a J gene segment was required. Rearrangements were classified as productive when the CDR3 lacked stop codons and remained in frame with V and J, and all other rearrangements were classified as non-productive. CDR3 was defined according to IMGT convention as the region running from the second conserved V-encoded cysteine to the conserved J-encoded phenylalanine. The earlier analysis of a few hundred of the donors excluded any sequence lacking an unambiguous match to a single V gene segment. In an earlier analysis of 500 to 750 of the donors, V segments were called functional above 56.7% productive rearrangements and were called segregating when the between-donor standard deviation exceeded 5%. To diagnose cytomegalovirus status from the catalog of TCR beta chain sequences, a statistical classification framework was built. In a later analysis, V and J genes were assigned by comparing TCR nucleotide sequences against IMGT/GENE-DB human TR gene sequences. Using the TCRdist pipeline, a later analysis assigned CDR3 sequences along with most-parsimonious VDJ recombination scenarios. In a later analysis, each TCR beta chain was defined by its CDR3 amino acid sequence together with its V-gene family, and reads lacking a unique V-gene family were excluded. In a later analysis, 450 to 600 highly shared, low-generation-probability nucleotide sequences were removed to address suspected cross-contamination and a sequencing artifact. For each public chain, a later analysis derived a clonal expansion index from normalized ranks of inferred template counts within each repertoire. Generation probabilities in a later analysis came from a VDJ recombination model fitted to out-of-frame rearrangements, and those results were checked against IGoR. In a later analysis, TCR-TCR, TCR-HLA and TCR-CMV co-occurrence was scored with hypergeometric tests, and a repertoire-size bias correction was applied to TCR pairs. In a later analysis, false discovery rates were estimated by permuting HLA or CMV assignments 20 times. In a later analysis, co-occurring TCRs were grouped using DBSCAN, with TCRdist sequence similarity added in when clustering inside HLA-allele-positive subsets. Repertoires with fewer than 30,000 or more than 120,000 public chains were left out of co-occurrence clustering, as were five repertoires with anomalous nucleotide sharing. TCRdb took this table from immuneACCESS and kept in-frame rearrangements with V and J called. Such tables lack part of the clones; where checked against another copy, unresolved V genes explain under half of the gap, and the rest is unexplained. V and J calls and clone size come straight from that table; D and trimming were deduced from the DNA. For this sample the table gives around 190,000 clones, of which almost 85% were detected only once. Of the sample, more than 0.45% falls within the top ten clones.

Source material: PBMCs. The TCR was taken from a woman in her forties or fifties in good health and CMV-seronegative. The chain employs TRBV7-2 and TRBJ2-4; 8 nucleotides in the junction match TRBD2. The CDR3 in this case is CASSSPPGGRNIQYF. The nucleotide sequence reads TGTGCCAGCAGCTCCCCCCCGGGGGGGAGGAACATTCAGTACTTC.